The next 21 T cell receptor beta chains were all read from a single sample in a study of T cells in Graves' hyperthyroidism and ophthalmopathy. TCR beta CDR3 regions were amplified from RNA transcripts. During a first-round RT-PCR of the TCR CDR3, the HTBI primer set was used. MiXCR was run by TCRdb on the multiplex PCR reads, yielding one entry per CDR3 protein. In the table there are about 610,000 distinct CDR3 sequences, roughly 14% of which are singletons. The sample consisted of blood. These receptors were collected from a woman between 40 and 55 years old with Graves' ophthalmopathy.

This clonotype was recorded at least ten times. The V and J genes are TRBV5-1 and TRBJ1-1; D ambiguous. CDR1 SGHRS and CDR2 YFSETQ come from the germline V gene. The CDR3 is 12 residues long. The V and J ends lost 5 bases and 8 bases respectively, with 13 bases between them. This CDR3 reads CASRKDNYEAFF. Here the CDR3 DNA reads TGCGCCAGCAGGAAAGACAATTACGAAGCTTTCTTT.

This clonotype was seen repeatedly, ten times or more. The chain joins TRBV7-8 to TRBJ2-7; D perhaps matches TRBD2 (6 bases). Deletions cut 5 bases from V and 3 bases from J, with 20 bases between. The CDR3 contains 16 residues. Germline CDR1 and CDR2: SGHVS and FQNEAQ. CDR3 protein: CASSQEGSVGGYEQYF. CDR3 sequence (DNA): TGTGCCAGCAGCCAAGAGGGGTCGGTGGGAGGCTACGAGCAGTACTTC.

This clonotype showed up many times. The chain carries TRBV28 and TRBJ2-7; the D gene is possibly TRBD1 (6 bases). The CDR3 length is 13 residues. The germline gives CDR1 MDHEN, CDR2 SYDVKM. V was clipped by 6 bases and J by 6 bases, with 15 bases between them. CDR3 residues: CASRSTGLGEQYF. CDR3 nucleotide sequence: TGTGCCAGCAGATCCACAGGGCTTGGCGAGCAGTACTTC.

In this sample, this clonotype turned up many times. The chain uses TRBV7-6 and TRBJ2-3; D uncertain. CDR1 and CDR2 from the germline V gene are SGHVS and FNYEAQ. This CDR3 has 12 residues. Trimming left V 2 bases short and J 5 bases short, with 5 bases between. The CDR3 nucleotides are TGTGCCAGCAGCTTAAGTATAGATACGCAGTATTTT. Encoded protein: CASSLSIDTQYF.

This clonotype was observed at least ten times. J is TRBJ1-5 and V is TRBV4-1; D unclear. The CDR3 is 16 amino acids. Looked up from germline, CDR1 is MGHRA and CDR2 is YSYEKL. Trimming removed 0 bases from V and 4 bases from J, with 13 bases in between. The DNA of the CDR3 is TGCGCCAGCAGCCAAGATTCAGGCCAGGCGAATCAGCCCCAGCATTTT. This codes for CASSQDSGQANQPQHF.

The genes are TRBV4-2 and TRBJ2-7, with TRBD1 matching 7 bases. In germline, CDR1 is LGHNA, CDR2 YNFKEQ. The CDR3 contains 14 residues. V lost 6 bases, J lost 3 bases, and 8 bases stayed unmatched. The CDR3 DNA is TGTGCCAGCAGGCAATGGACAGGCGACTACGAGCAGTACTTC. It encodes CASRQWTGDYEQYF.

This clonotype came up many times. J is TRBJ2-2 and V is TRBV2, with D perhaps TRBD1 (6 bases). The CDR3 is 13 residues long. V gave up 8 bases and J gave up 7 bases, with 14 bases separating them. Germline V gene lookup returns CDR1 SNHLY and CDR2 FYNNEI. The CDR3 is CASAGAHSGELFF. Written as DNA, the CDR3 is TGTGCCAGCGCAGGGGCGCATAGCGGGGAGCTGTTTTTT. The whole variable domain, remainder taken from reference TRBV2 and TRBJ2-2, is EPEVTQTPSHQVTQMGQEVILRCVPISNHLYFYWYRQILGQKVEFLVSFYNNEISEKSEIFDDQFSVERPDGSNFTLKIRSTKLEDSAMYFCASAGAHSGELFFGEGSRLTVL.

Points on this clonotype: A junction end diverges from the germline sequence, so it may reflect a read error. This chain uses TRBV28 with TRBJ1-1; TRBD1 might be the D (5 bases). CDR1 MDHEN and CDR2 SYDVKM come from the germline V gene. The CDR3 consists of 14 residues. For the CDR3, the DNA is TGTGCCAGCAATACCAGAGTGGGGGTGACTGAGGCTTTCTTT. It is translated as CASNTRVGVTEAFF.

Ten or more counts support this clonotype. The chain combines TRBV9 with TRBJ2-7, with no clear D. Germline CDR1 and CDR2: SGDLS and YYNGEE. The V end was cut by 0 bases, the J end by 2 bases, with 6 bases between. CDR3 length equals 13 residues. This chain's CDR3 is CASSVADAYEQYF. CDR3 DNA: TGTGCCAGCAGCGTAGCTGACGCCTACGAGCAGTACTTC.

At least ten counts were recorded for this clonotype. The chain is built from TRBV11-2 and TRBJ2-7; 15 bases match TRBD2. The CDR3 sequence is 17 residues long. Germline V CDR1 and CDR2: SGHAT, FQNNGV. The trim removed 5 bases at V and 0 bases at J, leaving 5 bases unmatched. The CDR3 nucleotides read TGTGCCAGCAGCAAGGGACTAGCGGGAGGTAGCTCCTACGAGCAGTACTTC. Its protein product is CASSKGLAGGSSYEQYF.

This clonotype was counted at least ten times. The J gene is TRBJ2-7, the V gene TRBV29-1; TRBD2 aligns across 8 bases. The CDR3 is 14 amino acids. From germline, CDR1 is SQVTM and CDR2 ANQGSEA. The junction had 8 bases not matched to a gene; V was cut back by 6 bases and J by 1 base. CDR3 sequence (DNA): TGCAGCGTGGCTACTAGCGGCCTATCCTACGAGCAGTACTTC. This translates into CSVATSGLSYEQYF.

This clonotype was seen repeatedly, ten times or more. The chain is built from TRBV6-5 and TRBJ1-1; D possibly corresponds to TRBD1 (5 bases). CDR3 length: 12 amino acids. Germline-derived CDR1 and CDR2 are MNHEY and SVGAGI. Trimming took off 8 bases at V and 6 bases at J, with 13 bases between the two ends. CDR3 in amino acids: CASWPSGAEAFF. The DNA of the CDR3 is TGTGCCAGCTGGCCTTCGGGGGCTGAAGCTTTCTTT.

This clonotype came up many times. This chain connects TRBV7-9 to TRBJ1-2; D is unclear. V was pared by 3 bases and J by 2 bases, with 7 bases between. Germline CDR1 and CDR2: SEHNR and FQNEAQ (reference sequence). The CDR3 is 13 residues long. The CDR3 DNA reads TGTGCCAGCAGCTTTCAAGACAACTATGGCTACACCTTC. Its protein product is CASSFQDNYGYTF.

This chain links TRBV27 with TRBJ2-5, with no clear D. CDR1 is MNHEY, CDR2 SMNVEV, per germline (reference sequence). The germline V and J ends were trimmed by 5 bases and 0 bases, with 7 bases remaining between them. The CDR3 consists of 13 residues. The CDR3 nucleotides are TGTGCCAGCAGTCCAGTGTACCAAGAGACCCAGTACTTC. Encoded protein: CASSPVYQETQYF.

This clonotype has only a few counts. The genes are TRBV19 and TRBJ2-5; TRBD1 matches at 7 bases. J gave up 1 base and V 6 bases, and 11 bases lay outside the gene matches. The CDR3 loop spans 16 amino acids. Germline CDR1 LNHDA, CDR2 SQIVND (reference sequence). CDR3 bases: TGTGCCAGTAGGAAGACGGGACAGAATATCCAAGAGACCCAGTACTTC. Translating it yields CASRKTGQNIQETQYF. Full variable domain (missing parts from reference TRBV19 and TRBJ2-5): DGGITQSPKYLFRKEGQNVTLSCEQNLNHDAMYWYRQDPGQGLRLIYYSQIVNDFQKGDIAEGYSVSREKKESFPLTVTSAQKNPTAFYLCASRKTGQNIQETQYFGPGTRLLVL.

This clonotype was observed many times. The chain combines TRBV6-5 with TRBJ2-5; 7 bases match TRBD2. V lost 0 bases to trimming and J lost 5 bases; unmatched junction nucleotides: 6. Germline V gene lookup returns CDR1 MNHEY and CDR2 SVGAGI. The CDR3 sequence is 15 residues long. The CDR3 reads CASSYSAGEFETQYF. The CDR3 DNA reads as TGTGCCAGCAGTTACTCGGCGGGAGAATTCGAGACCCAGTACTTC.

This clonotype was seen a few times. The chain combines TRBV20-1 with TRBJ2-3; TRBD2 agrees at 10 bases. Per the germline V gene, CDR1 is DFQATT and CDR2 is SNEGSKA (reference sequence). The V segment lost 4 bases and the J segment 6 bases; nucleotides outside the gene matches: 10. The CDR3 consists of 15 residues. The CDR3 nucleotides are TGCAGTGCTAAAGAGACTAGCGGGTTGTGGGATACGCAGTATTTT. It encodes CSAKETSGLWDTQYF.

J is TRBJ2-3 and V is TRBV28; D remains unclear. The length of the CDR3 is 15 residues. The V end was cut by 6 bases, the J end by 6 bases, with 19 bases between. CDR1 MDHEN and CDR2 SYDVKM come from the germline V gene. In DNA, the CDR3 is TGTGCCAGCAGCCCTTCCCCACTAAAGTCGGATACGCAGTATTTT. Translated: CASSPSPLKSDTQYF.

This clonotype was seen at least ten times. V usage is TRBV29-1 and J usage is TRBJ1-5; 7 bases agree with TRBD1. The J segment lost 6 bases and the V segment lost 4 bases, leaving 6 bases of the junction unmatched. The CDR3 is 13 amino acids. Germline CDR1 is SQVTM and CDR2 is ANQGSEA. CDR3 DNA sequence: TGCAGCGTTGGAGGGGGCGCAGGTCAGCCCCAGCATTTT. Protein: CSVGGGAGQPQHF.

The chain uses TRBV11-2 and TRBJ2-2; the match to TRBD2 covers 9 bases. V dropped 1 base and J dropped 5; count of bases not matched to a gene: 5. CDR3 length equals 16 residues. Germline V lookup: CDR1 SGHAT, CDR2 FQNNGV. DNA for the CDR3: TGTGCCAGCAGCTTAGTAGCGGGAGTAAGGACCGGGGAGCTGTTTTTT. Protein sequence: CASSLVAGVRTGELFF.

This sequence joins TRBV28 and TRBJ1-4; TRBD1 matches 7 bases. V lost 6 bases to trimming and J lost 4 bases; unmatched junction nucleotides: 5. Germline assignment: CDR1 MDHEN and CDR2 SYDVKM. The length of the CDR3 is 14 residues. Here the CDR3 reads CASSPGTVNEKLFF. The CDR3 DNA sequence: TGTGCCAGCAGCCCTGGGACAGTTAATGAAAAACTGTTTTTT.